This paragraph reports one T cell receptor (beta chain). This sample is drawn from a study of long-term antiretroviral therapy in people with HIV. Version v3.0 of the immunoSEQ assay was performed at survey level. The repertoire was sequenced with immunoSEQ multiplex PCR; TCRdb's copy has only in-frame clones and lacks some. Seen here are around 21,000 clones, roughly four fifths observed once, and the top ten hold 5.6%. In germline, CDR1 is SNHLY, CDR2 FYNNEI. The CDR3 loop spans 15 amino acids. Trimming took 3 bases from V and 1 from J, leaving 10 bases between them. The material sequenced was unsorted PBMCs, taken 0.2 years after starting antiretroviral therapy. The rearrangement uses TRBV2 and TRBJ2-1, with D possibly being TRBD1 (5 bases). This receptor was identified in a woman younger than 45 with HIV. CDR3 nucleotides: TGTGCCAGCAGTGAGACAGATTCTTCCTACAATGAGCAGTTCTTC. Translating it yields CASSETDSSYNEQFF.